This TCR beta chain is from a study of shared clonotypes between healthy human individuals. Profiling relied on immunoSEQ multiplex PCR, and the TCRdb table lists in-frame clones only, not all of them. Among roughly 2.5 million clones listed, around 90% were seen once. The germline gives CDR1 SGHRS, CDR2 YFSETQ. Trimming stripped 3 bases from V and 2 bases from J, with 17 bases between. The CDR3 spans 17 residues. Study-wide results and caveats: Naive subsets generally had larger estimated richness than memory subsets. Non-shared clonotypes were found to have lower generation probabilities than the clonotypes that were shared by all four of the sorted-subset donors.

Points on this clone: Its matching antigen is unknown.

None of the donors, who were healthy HIV-negative adults, had recently had acute infections or vaccinations. CD4+ cells yielded CD45RA+ naive and CD45RA-negative memory subsets. Sequenced material: naive CD4+ T cells sorted from blood. Sample subset: CD45RA+ positively selected. This clonotype was obtained from a man younger than 30 in good health. This chain uses TRBV5-1 with TRBJ1-4, with D perhaps matching TRBD1 (5 bases). For the CDR3, the DNA is TGCGCCAGCAGCTGGGATGAGGACACTTGGACTAATGAAAAACTGTTTTTT. As protein: CASSWDEDTWTNEKLFF.